This T cell receptor beta chain originates from a study of shared clonotypes between healthy human individuals. Broader study findings: Owing to a small donor count, the genetic and exposure-history diversity represented was limited.

Donors, healthy HIV-negative adults, lacked recent acute infections or vaccinations. CDR1 SGHRS and CDR2 YFSETQ come from the germline V gene. This CDR3 region has 15 residues. The V end lost 4 bases, the J end lost 0 bases, and 8 bases lay between the germline ends. Sequenced by immunoSEQ multiplex PCR; TCRdb stores in-frame clones only, minus some. The sample yields some 2,400,000 clones, around 95% seen once. To note about this clone: Its antigen is still unknown. The identical CDR3 is also encoded by other nucleotide sequences in the sample.

The rearrangement links TRBV5-1 to TRBJ2-6; possible D gene TRBD1, 5 bases. This TCR derives from a man younger than 35 in good health. The sample taken for sequencing was naive CD4+ T cells sorted from blood. Documented subset: CD45RA+ positively selected. In nucleotides, the CDR3 is TGCGCCAGCAGCCCCCAGGGCTCTGGGGCCAACGTCCTGACTTTC. It is translated as CASSPQGSGANVLTF.